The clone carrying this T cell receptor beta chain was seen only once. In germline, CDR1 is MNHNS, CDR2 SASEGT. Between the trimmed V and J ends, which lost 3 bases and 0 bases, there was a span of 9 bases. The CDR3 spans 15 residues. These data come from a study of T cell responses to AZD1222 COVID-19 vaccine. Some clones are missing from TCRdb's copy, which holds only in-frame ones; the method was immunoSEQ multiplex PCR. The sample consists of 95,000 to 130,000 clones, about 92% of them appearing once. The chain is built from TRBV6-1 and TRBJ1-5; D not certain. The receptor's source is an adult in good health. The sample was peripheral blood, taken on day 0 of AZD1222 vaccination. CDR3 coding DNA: TGTGCCAGCAGTGATCAGAAACATAGCAATCAGCCCCAGCATTTT. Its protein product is CASSDQKHSNQPQHF.